The clone carrying this T cell receptor beta chain showed up many times. Its antigen is not identified. This specimen comes from a study of CD8 T cells in ankylosing spondylitis. Whole-study results and caveats: The clones that were linked to disease were reported to be significantly enriched in matched synovial fluid samples from ankylosing spondylitis patients. Disease-linked clones had a CD8+ phenotype and relatively low frequency in peripheral blood.

TCRdb re-analysed the 5' RACE reads in MiXCR, keeping a single row per CDR3 protein. The sample lists around 130,000 distinct CDR3 sequences; 7% were seen once. Germline CDR1 reads SGHRS; CDR2 reads YFSETQ. The V end lost 4 bases, the J end lost 10 bases, and 19 bases lay between the germline ends. CDR3 length: 14 amino acids. Material for sequencing was blood, either unsorted or a sorted T cell fraction (not recorded which). The rearrangement links TRBV5-1 to TRBJ2-3, with a weak D call TRBD2 (6 bases). The receptor comes from a male donor with ankylosing spondylitis or in good health (not recorded which). This CDR3 is CASSLGDVGEAQYF. The CDR3, as DNA: TGCGCCAGCAGCCTGGGGGATGTGGGGGAGGCGCAGTATTTT.